The entry below gives a single T cell receptor (beta chain) sequence along with its context. Antigen unknown. Profiling relied on immunoSEQ multiplex PCR, and the TCRdb table lists in-frame clones only, not all of them. This table holds 20,000 to 25,000 clones, about 88% found once. The V and J ends lost 7 bases and 1 base, in that order; junction bases with no gene match: 5. Germline CDR1 is SNHLY and CDR2 is FYNNEI. CDR3 length equals 15 residues. These data come from a study of T cells in localized non-small cell lung cancer. Findings of the study overall: Blood T cell density predicted longer survival; adjacent-lung clonality, shorter. Sequencing was restricted to one tumor region; therefore, heterogeneity remains possible. Tumor showed lower T cell clonality than uninvolved adjacent lung, where it was highest.

V gene TRBV2 combines with J gene TRBJ2-1, with TRBD1 matching over 9 bases. The source material was peripheral blood, sampled before any cancer treatment. The TCR comes from a male donor aged 60 or over with stage I lung adenocarcinoma. As DNA, the CDR3 is TGTGCCAGCACTCCGGGACAGGGATCCTACAATGAGCAGTTCTTC. This translates into CASTPGQGSYNEQFF.